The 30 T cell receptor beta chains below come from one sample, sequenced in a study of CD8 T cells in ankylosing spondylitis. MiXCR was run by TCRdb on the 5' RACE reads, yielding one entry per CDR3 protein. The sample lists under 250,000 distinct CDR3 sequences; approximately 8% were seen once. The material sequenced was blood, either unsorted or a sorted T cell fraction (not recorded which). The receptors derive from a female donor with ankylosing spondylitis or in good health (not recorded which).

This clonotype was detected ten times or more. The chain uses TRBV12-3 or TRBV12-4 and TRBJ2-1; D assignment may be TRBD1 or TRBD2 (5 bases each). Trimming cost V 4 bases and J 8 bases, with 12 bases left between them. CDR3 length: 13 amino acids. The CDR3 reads CASSWGSEYEQFF. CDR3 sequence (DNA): TGTGCCAGCAGTTGGGGGAGTGAGTATGAGCAGTTCTTC.

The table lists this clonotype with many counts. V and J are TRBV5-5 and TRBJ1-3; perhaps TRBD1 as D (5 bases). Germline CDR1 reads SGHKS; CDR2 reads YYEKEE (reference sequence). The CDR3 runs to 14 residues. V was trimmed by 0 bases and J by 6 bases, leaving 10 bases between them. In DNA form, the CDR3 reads TGTGCCAGCAGCTTGGAGCCAGGGACAAACACCATATATTTT. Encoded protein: CASSLEPGTNTIYF.

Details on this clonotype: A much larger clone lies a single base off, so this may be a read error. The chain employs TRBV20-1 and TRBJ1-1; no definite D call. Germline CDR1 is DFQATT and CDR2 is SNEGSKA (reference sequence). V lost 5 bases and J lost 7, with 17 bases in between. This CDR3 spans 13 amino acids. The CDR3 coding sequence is TGCAGTGCTCGGGAGGCGCGGCGGGATGAAGCTTTCTTT. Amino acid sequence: CSAREARRDEAFF.

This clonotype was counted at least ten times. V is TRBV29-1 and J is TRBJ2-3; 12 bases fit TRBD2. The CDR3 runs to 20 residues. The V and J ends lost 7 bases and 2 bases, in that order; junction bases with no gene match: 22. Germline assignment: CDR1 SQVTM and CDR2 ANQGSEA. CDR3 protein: CSAESPGLAGGPPFTDTQYF. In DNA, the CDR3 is TGCAGCGCCGAGTCCCCCGGCCTAGCGGGAGGGCCCCCCTTCACAGATACGCAGTATTTT.

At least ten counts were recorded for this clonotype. The CDR3 sequence: CSAPGAEGFSGNTIYF. As DNA, the CDR3 is TGCAGTGCCCCTGGGGCAGAGGGTTTCTCTGGAAACACCATATATTTT. The gene calls are TRBV20-1 and TRBJ1-3; possible D gene TRBD1, 5 bases. The CDR3 is made up of 16 amino acids. With 6 bases removed from V and 0 bases from J, the gap between germline ends came to 18 bases. Per germline, CDR1 DFQATT and CDR2 SNEGSKA (reference sequence).

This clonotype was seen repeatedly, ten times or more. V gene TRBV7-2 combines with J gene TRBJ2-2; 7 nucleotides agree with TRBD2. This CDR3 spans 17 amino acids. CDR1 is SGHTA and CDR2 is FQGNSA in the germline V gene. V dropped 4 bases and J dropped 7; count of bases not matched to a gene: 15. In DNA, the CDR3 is TGTGCCAGCAGCTCATTAACTTCGACTAGCTATGGCGGGGAGCTGTTTTTT. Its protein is CASSSLTSTSYGGELFF.

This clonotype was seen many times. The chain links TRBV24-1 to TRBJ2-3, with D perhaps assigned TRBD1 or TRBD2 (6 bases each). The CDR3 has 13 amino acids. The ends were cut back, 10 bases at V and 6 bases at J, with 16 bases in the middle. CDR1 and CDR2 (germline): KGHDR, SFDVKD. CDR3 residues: CATQSQGRDTQYF. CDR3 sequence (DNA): TGTGCCACGCAGTCCCAGGGGAGGGATACGCAGTATTTT.

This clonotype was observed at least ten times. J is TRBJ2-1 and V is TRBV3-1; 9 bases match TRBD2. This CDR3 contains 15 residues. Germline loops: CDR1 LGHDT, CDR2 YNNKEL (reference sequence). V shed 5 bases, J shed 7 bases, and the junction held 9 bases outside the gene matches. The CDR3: CASSNIPGLANEQFF. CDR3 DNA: TGTGCCAGCAGCAACATACCGGGACTAGCAAATGAGCAGTTCTTC.

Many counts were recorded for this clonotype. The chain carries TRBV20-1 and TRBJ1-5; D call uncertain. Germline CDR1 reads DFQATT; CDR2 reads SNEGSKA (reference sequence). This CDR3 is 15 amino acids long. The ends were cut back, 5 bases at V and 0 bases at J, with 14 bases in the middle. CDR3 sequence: CSASRGQPSNQPQHF. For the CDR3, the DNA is TGCAGTGCTTCCCGAGGGCAACCTAGCAATCAGCCCCAGCATTTT.

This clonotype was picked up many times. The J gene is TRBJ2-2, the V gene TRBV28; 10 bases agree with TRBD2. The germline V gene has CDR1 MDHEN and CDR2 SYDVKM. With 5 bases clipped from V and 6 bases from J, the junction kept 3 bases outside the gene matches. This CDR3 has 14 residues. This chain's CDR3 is CASSLAGVPGELFF. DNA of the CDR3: TGTGCCAGCAGTCTAGCGGGAGTGCCCGGGGAGCTGTTTTTT.

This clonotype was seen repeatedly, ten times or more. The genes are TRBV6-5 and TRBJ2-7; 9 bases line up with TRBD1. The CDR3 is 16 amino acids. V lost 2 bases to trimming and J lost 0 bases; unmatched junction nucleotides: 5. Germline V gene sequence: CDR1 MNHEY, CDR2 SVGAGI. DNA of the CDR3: TGTGCCAGCAGTTACGGGACAGGGATTAGCTCCTACGAGCAGTACTTC. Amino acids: CASSYGTGISSYEQYF.

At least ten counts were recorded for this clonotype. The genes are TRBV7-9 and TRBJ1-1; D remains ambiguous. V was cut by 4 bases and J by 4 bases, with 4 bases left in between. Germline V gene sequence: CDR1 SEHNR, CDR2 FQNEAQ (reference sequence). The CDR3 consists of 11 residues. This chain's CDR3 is CASSSTTEAFF. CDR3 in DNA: TGTGCCAGCAGCTCCACCACTGAAGCTTTCTTT.

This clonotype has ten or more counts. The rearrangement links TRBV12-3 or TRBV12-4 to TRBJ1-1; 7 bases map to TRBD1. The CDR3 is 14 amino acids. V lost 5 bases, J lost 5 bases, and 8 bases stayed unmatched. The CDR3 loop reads CASSMTGMGTEAFF. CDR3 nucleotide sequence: TGTGCCAGCAGTATGACAGGGATGGGGACTGAAGCTTTCTTT.

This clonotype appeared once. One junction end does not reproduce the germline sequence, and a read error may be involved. The CDR3 nucleotides read TGCAGTGCTTGGACTAGCGGCCAAGAGACCCTGTACTTC. This encodes CSAWTSGQETLYF. This chain links TRBV20-1 with TRBJ2-5, with 10 positions matching TRBD2. In germline, CDR1 is DFQATT, CDR2 SNEGSKA (reference sequence). This CDR3 is built from 13 residues.

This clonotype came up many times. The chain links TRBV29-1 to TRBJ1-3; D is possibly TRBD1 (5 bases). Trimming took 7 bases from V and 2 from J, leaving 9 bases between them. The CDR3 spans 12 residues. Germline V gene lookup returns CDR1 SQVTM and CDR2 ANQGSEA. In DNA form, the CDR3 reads TGCAGCGGTGGGGACCCTGGAAACACCATATATTTT. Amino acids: CSGGDPGNTIYF.

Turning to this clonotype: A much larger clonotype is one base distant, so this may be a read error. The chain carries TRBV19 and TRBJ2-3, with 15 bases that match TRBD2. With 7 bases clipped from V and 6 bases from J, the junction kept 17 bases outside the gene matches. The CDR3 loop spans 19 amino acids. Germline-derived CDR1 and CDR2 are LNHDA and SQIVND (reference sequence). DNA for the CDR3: TGTGCCAGTACCATTAAGACTATCGCCGGGACTAGCGGGAGGGATACGCAGTATTTT. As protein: CASTIKTIAGTSGRDTQYF.

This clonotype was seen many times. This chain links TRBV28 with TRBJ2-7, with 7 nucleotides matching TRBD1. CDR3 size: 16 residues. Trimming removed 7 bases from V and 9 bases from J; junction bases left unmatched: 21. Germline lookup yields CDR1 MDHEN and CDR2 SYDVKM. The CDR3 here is CASKWGTGTAGLVQYF. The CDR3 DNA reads TGTGCCAGCAAATGGGGGACGGGGACAGCCGGCCTCGTGCAGTACTTC.

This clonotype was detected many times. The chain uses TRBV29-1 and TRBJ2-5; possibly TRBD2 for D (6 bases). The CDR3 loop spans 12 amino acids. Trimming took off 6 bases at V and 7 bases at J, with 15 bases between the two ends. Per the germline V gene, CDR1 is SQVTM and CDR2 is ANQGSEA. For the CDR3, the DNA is TGCAGCGTCACTATAGCGGAGACGACCCAGTACTTC. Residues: CSVTIAETTQYF. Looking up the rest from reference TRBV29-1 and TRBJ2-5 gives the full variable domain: SAVISQKPSRDICQRGTSLTIQCQVDSQVTMMFWYRQQPGQSLTLIATANQGSEATYESGFVIDKFPISRPNLTFSTLTVSNMSPEDSSIYLCSVTIAETTQYFGPGTRLLVL.

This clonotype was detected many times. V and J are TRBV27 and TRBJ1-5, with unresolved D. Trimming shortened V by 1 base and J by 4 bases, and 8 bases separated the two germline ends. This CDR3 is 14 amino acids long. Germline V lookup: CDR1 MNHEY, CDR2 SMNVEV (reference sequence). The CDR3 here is CASSLWLGNQPQHF. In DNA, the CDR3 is TGTGCCAGCAGTTTATGGCTCGGGAATCAGCCCCAGCATTTT.

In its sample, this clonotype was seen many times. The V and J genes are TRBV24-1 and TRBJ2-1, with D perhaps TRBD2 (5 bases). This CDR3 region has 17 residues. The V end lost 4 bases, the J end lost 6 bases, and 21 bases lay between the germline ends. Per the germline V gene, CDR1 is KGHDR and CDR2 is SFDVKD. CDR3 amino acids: CATSDPGPPILGNEQFF. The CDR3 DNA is TGTGCCACCAGTGACCCAGGCCCTCCAATACTAGGCAATGAGCAGTTCTTC.

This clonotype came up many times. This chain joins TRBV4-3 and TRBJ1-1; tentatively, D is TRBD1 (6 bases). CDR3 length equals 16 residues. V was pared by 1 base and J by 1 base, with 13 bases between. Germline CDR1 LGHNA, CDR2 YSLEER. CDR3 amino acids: CASSQGFRGQNTEAFF. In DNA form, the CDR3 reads TGCGCCAGCAGCCAAGGGTTCAGGGGCCAGAACACTGAAGCTTTCTTT.

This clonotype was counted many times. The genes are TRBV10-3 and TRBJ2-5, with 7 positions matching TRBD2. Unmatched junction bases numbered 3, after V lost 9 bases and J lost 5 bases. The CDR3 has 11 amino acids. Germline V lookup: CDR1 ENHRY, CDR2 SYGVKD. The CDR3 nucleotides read TGTGCCATGGGGGGGGGTGAGACCCAGTACTTC. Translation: CAMGGGETQYF.

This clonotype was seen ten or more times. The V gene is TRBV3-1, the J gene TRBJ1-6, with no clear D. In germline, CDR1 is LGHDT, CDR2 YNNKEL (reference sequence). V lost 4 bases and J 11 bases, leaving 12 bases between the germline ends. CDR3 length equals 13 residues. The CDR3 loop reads CASSPFVGTPLHF. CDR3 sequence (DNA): TGTGCCAGCAGCCCCTTCGTCGGTACACCCCTCCACTTT.

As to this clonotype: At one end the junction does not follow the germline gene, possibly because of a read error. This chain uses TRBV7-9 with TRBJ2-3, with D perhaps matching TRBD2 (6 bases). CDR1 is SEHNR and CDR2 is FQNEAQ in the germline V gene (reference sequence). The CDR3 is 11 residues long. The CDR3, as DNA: TGTGCCAGCAGTTTAGCGGATACGCAGAATTTT. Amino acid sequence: CASSLADTQNF.

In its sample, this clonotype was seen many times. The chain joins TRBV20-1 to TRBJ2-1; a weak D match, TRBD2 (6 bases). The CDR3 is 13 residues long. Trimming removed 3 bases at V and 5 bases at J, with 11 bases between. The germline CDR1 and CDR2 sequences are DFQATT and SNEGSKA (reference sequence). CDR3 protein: CSASGSRDNEQFF. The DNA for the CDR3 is TGCAGTGCTAGCGGGAGTCGGGACAATGAGCAGTTCTTC.

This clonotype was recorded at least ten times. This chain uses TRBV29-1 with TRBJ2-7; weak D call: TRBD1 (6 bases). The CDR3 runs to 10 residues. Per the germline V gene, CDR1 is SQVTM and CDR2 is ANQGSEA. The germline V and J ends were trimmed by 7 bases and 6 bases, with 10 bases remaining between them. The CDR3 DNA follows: TGCAGCGCCCGGGACACCGAGCAGTACTTC. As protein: CSARDTEQYF.

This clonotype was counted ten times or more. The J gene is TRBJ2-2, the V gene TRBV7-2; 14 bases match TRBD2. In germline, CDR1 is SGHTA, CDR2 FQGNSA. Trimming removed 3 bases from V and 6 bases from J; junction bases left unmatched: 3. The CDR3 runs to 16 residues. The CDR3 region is CASSFGLAGGSGELFF. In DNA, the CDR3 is TGTGCCAGCAGCTTCGGACTAGCGGGAGGATCCGGGGAGCTGTTTTTT.

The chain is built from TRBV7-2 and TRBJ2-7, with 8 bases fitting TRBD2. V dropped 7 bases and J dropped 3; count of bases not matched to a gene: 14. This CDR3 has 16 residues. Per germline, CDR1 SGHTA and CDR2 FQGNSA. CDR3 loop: CASKLSTSGSFYEQYF. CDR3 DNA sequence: TGTGCCAGCAAACTCTCGACAAGCGGGAGTTTCTACGAGCAGTACTTC. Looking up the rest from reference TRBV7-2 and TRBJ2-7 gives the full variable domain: GAGVSQSPSNKVTEKGKDVELRCDPISGHTALYWYRQSLGQGLEFLIYFQGNSAPDKSGLPSDRFSAERTGGSVSTLTIQRTQQEDSAVYLCASKLSTSGSFYEQYFGPGTRLTVT.

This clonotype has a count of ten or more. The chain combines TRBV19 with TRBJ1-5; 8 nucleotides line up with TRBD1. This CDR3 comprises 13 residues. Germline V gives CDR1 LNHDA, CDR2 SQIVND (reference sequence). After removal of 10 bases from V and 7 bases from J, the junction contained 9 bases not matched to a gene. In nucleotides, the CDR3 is TGTGCCACCGGGGGGACAGGTAAACAGCCCCAGCATTTT. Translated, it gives CATGGTGKQPQHF.

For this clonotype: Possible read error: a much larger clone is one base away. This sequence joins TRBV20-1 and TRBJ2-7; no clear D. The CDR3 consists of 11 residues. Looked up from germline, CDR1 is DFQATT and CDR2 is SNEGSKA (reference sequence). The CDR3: CSASLNYEQCF. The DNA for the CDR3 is TGCAGTGCTAGCCTAAATTACGAGCAGTGCTTC.